The 6 T cell receptor beta chains below come from one sample, sequenced in a study of cytomegalovirus exposure and HLA in healthy donors. The assay was immunoSEQ multiplex PCR, and TCRdb's table has in-frame clones only and misses some. The sample has tens of thousands of clones; over 80% are singletons. Input material: PBMCs. Receptors were obtained from a man aged 18 to 30 in good health and CMV-seronegative.

The V call is TRBV14, the J call TRBJ2-1; a possible D gene is TRBD1 (6 bases). CDR1 is SGHDN and CDR2 is FVKESK in the germline V gene. V lost 5 bases and J 2 bases, leaving 13 bases between the germline ends. The CDR3 covers 15 residues. The CDR3 sequence is CASSTYRVPYNEQFF. The CDR3 region has the DNA TGTGCCAGCAGCACTTACAGGGTCCCCTACAATGAGCAGTTCTTC. Combining the CDR3 with reference TRBV14 and TRBJ2-1 gives the whole variable domain EAGVTQFPSHSVIEKGQTVTLRCDPISGHDNLYWYRRVMGKEIKFLLHFVKESKQDESGMPNNRFLAERTGGTYSTLKVQPAELEDSGVYFCASSTYRVPYNEQFFGPGTRLTVL.

This chain links TRBV6-1 with TRBJ1-2; no firm D call. The CDR3 contains 11 residues. V lost 5 bases to trimming and J lost 7 bases, with 8 bases between them. Germline V gene sequence: CDR1 MNHNS, CDR2 SASEGT. CDR3 sequence: CASSYGVGYTF. CDR3 bases: TGTGCCAGCAGTTACGGGGTTGGCTACACCTTC.

The V and J genes are TRBV9 and TRBJ2-1, with a tentative D call TRBD2 (6 bases). The CDR3 is 15 amino acids. Looked up from germline, CDR1 is SGDLS and CDR2 is YYNGEE. V was pared by 0 bases and J by 7 bases, with 14 bases between. CDR3: CASSVVSSGRNEQFF. The CDR3 nucleotides are TGTGCCAGCAGCGTAGTGAGTTCGGGGAGGAATGAGCAGTTCTTC.

V is TRBV9 and J is TRBJ1-2; no clear D. Per germline, CDR1 SGDLS and CDR2 YYNGEE. CDR3 length equals 15 residues. Trimming stripped 0 bases from V and 3 bases from J, with 12 bases between. CDR3 amino acids: CASSVGSRSDYGYTF. In DNA, the CDR3 is TGTGCCAGCAGCGTAGGGAGTAGAAGTGACTATGGCTACACCTTC.

The gene calls are TRBV10-3 and TRBJ2-1; D gene unclear. Deletions cut 0 bases from V and 9 bases from J, with 18 bases between. CDR3 length equals 16 residues. Germline CDR1 reads ENHRY; CDR2 reads SYGVKD. CDR3 sequence reads: CAISESTLWKSIEQFF. In nucleotides, the CDR3 is TGTGCCATCAGTGAGTCGACTCTTTGGAAATCCATTGAGCAGTTCTTC.

J is TRBJ1-2 and V is TRBV6-1, with 8 bases matching TRBD1. CDR1 and CDR2 (germline): MNHNS, SASEGT. The CDR3 consists of 16 residues. Losses at the gene ends were 0 bases for V and 5 bases for J; bases not matched to a gene: 8. CDR3 in amino acids: CASSEAPDRTGYGYTF. The CDR3 nucleotides read TGTGCCAGCAGTGAAGCTCCCGACAGGACAGGGTATGGCTACACCTTC.